This T cell receptor beta chain emerged from a study of blood T cell repertoires in COVID-19. Study information: The United States, Italy and Spain provided the acute and convalescent COVID-19 samples.

How the authors handled the data: Reference gene primers were amplified, and this amplification served to estimate nucleated cell counts. The protocol was immunoSEQ multiplex PCR, while the TCRdb copy is restricted to in-frame clones and leaves out a portion. Clone size and V and J calls were adopted from that table, with D and trimming inferred from the DNA. There are 200,000 to 300,000 clones in the sample; roughly four fifths occur only once, and roughly 12% lies in the top ten. The material sequenced was peripheral blood. The receptor's source is a woman aged 55-69 years with active or convalescent COVID-19.

CDR3: CASSEVGGLPPDTQYF. CDR3 DNA sequence: TGTGCCAGCAGTGAAGTTGGAGGACTCCCACCAGATACGCAGTATTTT. This chain links TRBV6-1 with TRBJ2-3, with a possible D match to TRBD2 (5 bases). Germline CDR1 reads MNHNS; CDR2 reads SASEGT. Trimming took off 1 base at V and 4 bases at J, with 15 bases between the two ends. CDR3 length equals 16 residues.